What follows are 21 T cell receptor beta chains derived from one specimen sequenced in a study of shared clonotypes between healthy human individuals. Assay: immunoSEQ multiplex PCR; the TCRdb copy retains only in-frame clones and omits some. The table shows approximately 720,000 clones, with around 92% occurring only once. Naive CD8 cells comprised CD45RO-negative, CCR7-positively selected cells, excluding terminally differentiated effector memory CD45RA+ cells. The sample taken for sequencing was naive CD8+ T cells sorted from blood. The receptors shown here come from a man younger than 45 in good health.

This rearrangement joins TRBV2 to TRBJ1-5; D unresolved. The CDR3 consists of 14 residues. V lost 1 base and J lost 2, with 6 bases in between. Per the germline V gene, CDR1 is SNHLY and CDR2 is FYNNEI. DNA for the CDR3: TGTGCCAGCAGTGAAGGGCGGGGCAATCAGCCCCAGCATTTT. It encodes CASSEGRGNQPQHF.

The rearrangement links TRBV28 to TRBJ2-1, with a possible D match to TRBD2 (6 bases). Germline V gene data show CDR1 as MDHEN and CDR2 as SYDVKM. V was trimmed by 5 bases and J by 6 bases, leaving 14 bases between them. The CDR3 is made up of 14 amino acids. CDR3 region: CASSISGTPNEQFF. The CDR3, as DNA: TGTGCCAGCAGTATATCCGGGACTCCCAATGAGCAGTTCTTC.

The chain recombines TRBV6-5 with TRBJ1-2; 8 bases are a match to TRBD1. Germline values: CDR1 MNHEY, CDR2 SVGAGI. J lost 5 bases, V lost 4 bases, and 9 bases had no gene match. The CDR3 has 15 amino acids. The CDR3 sequence: CASSSNGQGSYGYTF. DNA for the CDR3: TGTGCCAGCAGTTCGAACGGACAGGGATCATATGGCTACACCTTC.

Remarks on this clone: The sample carries other DNA sequences with the same CDR3. Written as DNA, the CDR3 is TGTGCCAGCAGCTTAAACCCCTACGAGCAGTACTTC. This codes for CASSLNPYEQYF. This chain links TRBV7-9 with TRBJ2-7; D is uncertain. V lost 2 bases and J 2 bases, leaving 4 bases between the germline ends. This CDR3 contains 12 residues. CDR1 and CDR2 from the germline V gene are SEHNR and FQNEAQ (reference sequence).

This rearrangement joins TRBV27 to TRBJ1-3; 10 nucleotides line up with TRBD1. Per the germline V gene, CDR1 is MNHEY and CDR2 is SMNVEV (reference sequence). V was pared by 4 bases and J by 4 bases, with 7 bases of the junction left unmatched. The CDR3 extends over 16 amino acids. The CDR3 loop is CASSSRQGARGNTIYF. CDR3 bases: TGTGCCAGCAGTTCAAGACAGGGGGCAAGAGGAAACACCATATATTTT.

The gene calls are TRBV5-5 and TRBJ1-5; no definite D call. V was pared by 4 bases and J by 0 bases, with 11 bases between. Germline assignment: CDR1 SGHKS and CDR2 YYEKEE (reference sequence). This CDR3 comprises 15 residues. The CDR3 DNA reads as TGTGCCAGCAGCCGTACCGAGTCTAGCAATCAGCCCCAGCATTTT. This encodes CASSRTESSNQPQHF. Based on the CDR3 plus reference TRBV5-5 and TRBJ1-5, the full variable domain is DAGVTQSPTHLIKTRGQQVTLRCSPISGHKSVSWYQQVLGQGPQFIFQYYEKEERGRGNFPDRFSARQFPNYSSELNVNALLLGDSALYLCASSRTESSNQPQHFGDGTRLSIL.

The V call is TRBV27, the J call TRBJ2-3; D possibly corresponds to TRBD1 (5 bases). Germline V lookup: CDR1 MNHEY, CDR2 SMNVEV (reference sequence). The CDR3 sequence is 15 residues long. Deletions cut 2 bases from V and 4 bases from J, with 13 bases between. CDR3 region: CASSLRTTDADTQYF. The CDR3 DNA sequence: TGTGCCAGCAGTTTACGTACGACAGATGCAGATACGCAGTATTTT.

The gene calls are TRBV7-9 and TRBJ2-5; D remains unclear. This CDR3 spans 14 amino acids. Trimming stripped 5 bases from V and 1 base from J, with 11 bases between. Germline values: CDR1 SEHNR, CDR2 FQNEAQ (reference sequence). The CDR3 reads CASSPPEPQETQYF. CDR3 DNA sequence: TGTGCCAGCAGCCCCCCAGAGCCCCAAGAGACCCAGTACTTC.

Only one count was recorded for this clone. The chain couples TRBV19 to TRBJ2-1, with D uncertain. The germline gives CDR1 LNHDA, CDR2 SQIVND (reference sequence). Between the trimmed V and J ends, which lost 4 bases and 8 bases, there was a span of 21 bases. This CDR3 is built from 16 residues. DNA of the CDR3: TGTGCCAGTAGTAATCCTGCTAGTCGGTCGTTAGATGAGCAGTTCTTC. Translated, it gives CASSNPASRSLDEQFF.

The chain has TRBV5-1 and TRBJ1-1, with TRBD1 matching over 9 bases. Per the germline V gene, CDR1 is SGHRS and CDR2 is YFSETQ. The CDR3 length is 17 residues. V shed 0 bases and J 1 base; nucleotides not matched to a gene: 7. The CDR3 DNA reads as TGCGCCAGCAGCTTGGCACAGGGGGCTTGGGGGAACACTGAAGCTTTCTTT. This sequence encodes CASSLAQGAWGNTEAFF.

Turning to this clone: The same CDR3 is also encoded by other DNA sequences in this sample. The chain joins TRBV5-6 to TRBJ1-1; D gene uncertain. V lost 0 bases and J lost 2, with 2 bases in between. The germline V gene encodes CDR1 SGHDT and CDR2 YYEEEE. The CDR3 extends over 12 amino acids. The CDR3 sequence: CASSLANTEAFF. In DNA form, the CDR3 reads TGTGCCAGCAGCTTGGCTAACACTGAAGCTTTCTTT.

The CDR3 is CASSFPGDTQYF. In DNA, the CDR3 is TGTGCCAGTAGTTTCCCTGGGGATACGCAGTATTTT. This chain links TRBV19 with TRBJ2-3; D gene unclear. The V gene lost 5 bases and the J gene lost 6 bases, with 9 bases spanning the gap. Germline CDR1 is LNHDA and CDR2 is SQIVND (reference sequence). This CDR3 comprises 12 residues.

This rearrangement joins TRBV6-1 to TRBJ1-2; D is unresolved. Germline loops: CDR1 MNHNS, CDR2 SASEGT. This CDR3 has 13 residues. V lost 2 bases, J lost 4 bases, and 8 bases lay in between. The CDR3 protein is CASSEFFGYGYTF. DNA for the CDR3: TGTGCCAGCAGTGAATTTTTCGGCTATGGCTACACCTTC.

This clone has only one observation. The chain employs TRBV7-9 and TRBJ2-2, with TRBD1 matching 7 bases. The CDR3 is 15 residues long. The junction had 5 bases not matched to a gene; V was cut back by 4 bases and J by 3 bases. Germline V gene data show CDR1 as SEHNR and CDR2 as FQNEAQ (reference sequence). In nucleotides, the CDR3 is TGTGCCAGCAGCTATGCGCAGGGGGACACCGGGGAGCTGTTTTTT. Translating gives CASSYAQGDTGELFF.

The chain links TRBV19 to TRBJ2-1; either TRBD1 or TRBD2 may fit D (5 bases each). The CDR3 totals 13 residues. V gave up 3 bases and J gave up 7 bases, with 10 bases separating them. The germline V gene encodes CDR1 LNHDA and CDR2 SQIVND (reference sequence). The CDR3 loop is CASSIRDGNEQFF. As DNA, the CDR3 is TGTGCCAGTAGTATCCGGGACGGAAATGAGCAGTTCTTC.

For this clone: This CDR3 is also generated by other DNA sequences in the sample. This chain links TRBV29-1 with TRBJ2-3; TRBD1 matches at 7 bases. Germline V gene data show CDR1 as SQVTM and CDR2 as ANQGSEA. V lost 3 bases, J lost 3 bases, and 0 bases stayed unmatched. The CDR3 covers 12 residues. Written as DNA, the CDR3 is TGCAGCGTTGACAGGGGGACAGATACGCAGTATTTT. Protein product: CSVDRGTDTQYF.

The chain links TRBV28 to TRBJ2-3; no clear D gene. The V end lost 7 bases, the J end lost 4 bases, and 12 bases lay between the germline ends. The CDR3 extends over 13 amino acids. The germline V gene encodes CDR1 MDHEN and CDR2 SYDVKM. The CDR3 coding sequence is TGTGCCAGCAAGATGAACCTGGCAGATACGCAGTATTTT. Protein: CASKMNLADTQYF.

The chain has TRBV6-6 and TRBJ1-2, with a weak D call TRBD1 (6 bases). Germline assignment: CDR1 MNHNY and CDR2 SVGAGI (reference sequence). Trimming took 7 bases from V and 6 from J, leaving 15 bases between them. There are 13 residues in the CDR3. The CDR3 spells CASTTGTRDGYTF. For the CDR3, the DNA is TGTGCCAGCACAACCGGGACACGGGATGGCTACACCTTC.

The genes are TRBV11-3 and TRBJ2-2; the D gene is possibly TRBD1 (6 bases). The CDR3 spans 15 residues. The V gene's germline CDR1 is SGHNT and CDR2 YENEEA. V dropped 0 bases and J dropped 6 bases, with 11 bases sitting between them. In nucleotides, the CDR3 is TGTGCCAGCAGCTTAGATCCTGGGGGCTCCGGGGAGCTGTTTTTT. This encodes CASSLDPGGSGELFF.

This clone showed up just a few times. The genes are TRBV10-3 and TRBJ2-1; D ambiguous. V was trimmed by 5 bases and J by 10 bases, leaving 12 bases between them. Looked up from germline, CDR1 is ENHRY and CDR2 is SYGVKD. There are 12 residues in the CDR3. In DNA form, the CDR3 reads TGTGCCATCAGTACGGCACAACGGGAGCAGTTCTTC. It codes for CAISTAQREQFF.

The table lists this clone with a count of one. V is TRBV6-1 and J is TRBJ2-7; no clear D gene. The V end lost 0 bases, the J end lost 7 bases, and 13 bases lay between the germline ends. The CDR3 covers 14 residues. The germline CDR1 and CDR2 sequences are MNHNS and SASEGT. CDR3 loop: CASSEASGLKEQYF. CDR3 bases: TGTGCCAGCAGTGAAGCTTCCGGTCTAAAGGAGCAGTACTTC.